A selection of T cell receptor beta chains follows, all from one sample in a study of shared clonotypes between healthy human individuals. Measured with immunoSEQ multiplex PCR; TCRdb has only the in-frame clones, and not every one. The repertoire consists of about 1 million clones, with about 76% occurring once and the leading ten covering less than 1.5%. Specimen: memory CD4+ T cells sorted from blood. These receptors originate from a man between 18 and 29 years old in good health. The CDR3 runs from the conserved cysteine through the conserved F or W. A D gene is named only where the DNA matches it firmly. Size is omitted from some rows. Given values are once, few, many or a class for expanded clones.

-,TRBV19,14,many,TRBJ1-1,TGTGCCAGTGAGGCCCCAGGGCGGGACACTGAAGCTTTCTTT,CASEAPGRDTEAFF
TRBD2,TRBV27,16,-,TRBJ2-2,TGTGCCAGCAGTTCGACCGGGACTAGCAACACCGGGGAGCTGTTTTTT,CASSSTGTSNTGELFF
-,TRBV19,15,few,TRBJ1-3,TGTGCCAGTAGTATTCAAAGGGCCAGGGGATCGGCCATATATTTT,CASSIQRARGSAIYF
-,TRBV2,15,-,TRBJ2-3,TGTGCCAACCTTAGGGGCGGGGCGGGCACAGATACGCAGTATTTT,CANLRGGAGTDTQYF
-,TRBV7-9,17,once,TRBJ2-1,TGTGCCAGCAGCTTAGACCGCGCCTGGCGGGTGTACAATGAGCAGTTCTTC,CASSLDRAWRVYNEQFF
-,TRBV2,13,few,TRBJ2-5,TGTGCCAGCAGTGTTGGCAGGAGGGAGACCCAGTACTTC,CASSVGRRETQYF
TRBD2,TRBV5-6,14,-,TRBJ2-3,TGTGCCAGCAGCTCCCCTGCGGGGGGAGATACGCAGTATTTT,CASSSPAGGDTQYF
TRBD1,TRBV29-1,14,few,TRBJ1-2,TGCAGCGTTGAAGCCCGACAGGGGCGCTATGGCTACACCTTC,CSVEARQGRYGYTF
-,TRBV18,14,-,TRBJ1-1,TGTGCCAGCTCACCCCCGGCCGTGAACACTGAAGCTTTCTTT,CASSPPAVNTEAFF
-,TRBV5-1,15,-,TRBJ2-5,TGCGCCAGCAGCTTAGGAGGGGGGGCCGTAGAGACCCAGTACTTC,CASSLGGGAVETQYF
-,TRBV7-2,15,once,TRBJ2-2,TGTGCCAGCAGCCTCCTGGGGGCCGACACCGGGGAGCTGTTTTTT,CASSLLGADTGELFF
-,TRBV30,12,-,TRBJ1-1,TGTGCCTGGATGCAGGAAAACACTGAAGCTTTCTTT,CAWMQENTEAFF
TRBD2,TRBV14,14,-,TRBJ2-7,TGTGCCAGCAGCCAAAGAGGGAGGGCTTACGAGCAGTACTTC,CASSQRGRAYEQYF
-,TRBV27,15,-,TRBJ2-2,TGTGCCAGCAGTTTAGCGGGTTCGAACACCGGGGAGCTGTTTTTT,CASSLAGSNTGELFF
TRBD2,TRBV6-4,16,-,TRBJ2-7,TGTGCCAGCAGTGACCTAGCGGGAGATTGGTCCTACGAGCAGTACTTC,CASSDLAGDWSYEQYF
TRBD1,TRBV5-4,17,few,TRBJ1-4,TGTGCCAGCAGCCTCCGTTTACGGACAGGGCGGAATGAAAAACTGTTTTTT,CASSLRLRTGRNEKLFF
-,TRBV6-5,12,once,TRBJ1-1,TGTGCCAGCGAGGGGTCGGGCACTGAAGCTTTCTTT,CASEGSGTEAFF
-,TRBV9,15,-,TRBJ1-6,TGTGCCAGCTCGGAGTTGAGCTCCTATAATTCACCCCTCCACTTT,CASSELSSYNSPLHF
-,TRBV2,13,-,TRBJ2-2,TGTGCCAGCGGAGCGGGGAACACCGGGGAGCTGTTTTTT,CASGAGNTGELFF
-,TRBV29-1,13,-,TRBJ2-1,TGCAGCGGTACCGAAGGGGTGGGCAATGAGCAGTTCTTC,CSGTEGVGNEQFF
TRBD2,TRBV5-1,16,-,TRBJ2-3,TGCGCCAGCAGCCACGGGACTAGCGGGAGCTTAGATACGCAGTATTTT,CASSHGTSGSLDTQYF
-,TRBV28,15,-,TRBJ1-2,TGTGCCAGCAGTCCTGAGAACCGGCCCCTCTATGGCTACACCTTC,CASSPENRPLYGYTF
-,TRBV6-1,12,-,TRBJ1-2,TGTGCCAGCAGTGCCCAGAACTATGGCTACACCTTC,CASSAQNYGYTF
TRBD2,TRBV6-5,14,-,TRBJ2-2,TGTGCCAGTTTTCGGGCTAGCGGGGTCGGGGAGCTGTTTTTT,CASFRASGVGELFF
TRBD1,TRBV5-4,19,-,TRBJ2-1,TGTGCCAGCAGCCCGGGTGGGGGACAGGGGGCGGCCTTGACCAATGAGCAGTTCTTC,CASSPGGGQGAALTNEQFF
-,TRBV11-2,13,once,TRBJ2-7,TGTGCCAGCAGCCTTGGGGTTTCCTACGAGCAGTACTTC,CASSLGVSYEQYF
TRBD2,TRBV10-3,18,-,TRBJ2-1,TGTGCCATCAGCGGACTAGCGGGGGAAGGGAGGACCACCGATGAGCAGTTCTTC,CAISGLAGEGRTTDEQFF
TRBD2,TRBV9,15,-,TRBJ2-3,TGTGCCAGCAGCCCTCTAGCGGGAGTGGGAGATACGCAGTATTTT,CASSPLAGVGDTQYF
TRBD1,TRBV15,16,-,TRBJ2-5,TGTGCCACCAGCAGAGGAGGACAGGTCTGGCGAGAGACCCAGTACTTC,CATSRGGQVWRETQYF
TRBD2,TRBV5-1,17,-,TRBJ2-1,TGCGCCAGCAGCTTAAATGTCGGACTAGCGGGGTCCGGTGAGCAGTTCTTC,CASSLNVGLAGSGEQFF
TRBD1,TRBV7-2,14,-,TRBJ2-7,TGTGCCAGCAGCTTAGATTGGGACAGGGACGAGCAGTACTTC,CASSLDWDRDEQYF
-,TRBV9,14,-,TRBJ2-7,TGTGCCAGCAGCCCCCGAAGTAGCTCCTACGAGCAGTACTTC,CASSPRSSSYEQYF
-,TRBV10-2,11,-,TRBJ2-3,TGCGCCAGCAGACGCACAGATACGCAGTATTTT,CASRRTDTQYF
-,TRBV10-1,12,-,TRBJ2-3,TGCGCCAGCAGTTCCGGCACAGATACGCAGTATTTT,CASSSGTDTQYF
-,TRBV6-1,13,-,TRBJ1-5,TGTGCCAGCAGTGAATTAGGAAGTCAGCCCCAGCATTTT,CASSELGSQPQHF
-,TRBV9,13,-,TRBJ2-3,TGTGCCAGCAGCGTAGTAGGGACAGATACGCAGTATTTT,CASSVVGTDTQYF
TRBD1,TRBV15,18,-,TRBJ2-5,TGTGCCACCAGCAGGGGAACCAAGGCACAGGGGGCACGAGAGACCCAGTACTTC,CATSRGTKAQGARETQYF
TRBD2,TRBV10-1,16,-,TRBJ2-1,TGCGCCAGCAGACCGACGGCAGCGGGGGGGCCCGATGAGCAGTTCTTC,CASRPTAAGGPDEQFF
TRBD1,TRBV2,14,-,TRBJ2-2,TGTGCCAGCAGTGAAGCAGGACAGGCCTCCAAGCTGTTTTTT,CASSEAGQASKLFF
-,TRBV4-3,14,few,TRBJ1-5,TGCGCCAGCAGCCAAGATTTGGGGAATCAGCCCCAGCATTTT,CASSQDLGNQPQHF
TRBD2,TRBV6-5,14,-,TRBJ2-1,TGTGCCAGCAGCCCACCCGGGGGGGGGAATGAGCAGTTCTTC,CASSPPGGGNEQFF
-,TRBV5-1,13,-,TRBJ2-7,TGCGCCAGCAGCCCGGACAGCTTTTACGAGCAGTACTTC,CASSPDSFYEQYF
TRBD1,TRBV11-2,15,-,TRBJ1-2,TGTGCCAGCAGCTTAGGGACAGGGGGCGTCTATGGCTACACCTTC,CASSLGTGGVYGYTF
-,TRBV30,13,-,TRBJ1-4,TGTGCCTGGGAGGGAGCGACTAATGAAAAACTGTTTTTT,CAWEGATNEKLFF
TRBD2,TRBV30,12,few,TRBJ2-1,TGTGCCTGGACTAGCGGGGTGAATGAGCAGTTCTTC,CAWTSGVNEQFF
-,TRBV19,14,-,TRBJ1-6,TGTGCCAGTAGTATAGGGGGGATGCTCGCACCCCTCCACTTT,CASSIGGMLAPLHF
-,TRBV18,14,-,TRBJ2-5,TGTGCCAGCTCAACAAGGACGGTTCAAGAGACCCAGTACTTC,CASSTRTVQETQYF
-,TRBV11-2,15,-,TRBJ2-1,TGTGCCAGCAAGGGTAGGACGGGGGCCCCCAGGGAGCAGTTCTTC,CASKGRTGAPREQFF
TRBD1,TRBV10-3,15,-,TRBJ2-3,TGTGCCATCAGACCGGGACAGGGGTTATCAGATACGCAGTATTTT,CAIRPGQGLSDTQYF
-,TRBV10-3,15,-,TRBJ2-2,TGTGCCATCAGGAGGGACAAAACGAACACCGGGGAGCTGTTTTTT,CAIRRDKTNTGELFF
-,TRBV5-4,12,many,TRBJ2-7,TGTGCCAGCAGCTTGGATCAAGGGGGGCAGTACTTC,CASSLDQGGQYF